The clone carrying this T cell receptor beta chain was detected once. Antigen unknown. Germline CDR1 reads SGDLS; CDR2 reads YYNGEE. The length of the CDR3 is 15 residues. The V and J ends lost 2 bases and 4 bases, in that order; junction bases with no gene match: 5. Method: immunoSEQ multiplex PCR; TCRdb's copy keeps in-frame clones and lacks some. The sample has more than 9,500 clones, about 82% seen once. The data derive from a study of monozygotic twins with cystic fibrosis. Findings of the study overall: Monozygotic CF twins shared more identical nucleotide clonotypes than unrelated patients. In 13 of 16 pairs, V gene usage was closest to the co-twin's. Clonality was generally low (median roughly 0.01), higher in the most severe patients. Shared CDR3 numbers were not associated with age, concordance or severity.

The chain is built from TRBV9 and TRBJ1-5, with 8 bases fitting TRBD1. This TCR came from a man aged 18 to 29 with cystic fibrosis. Material for sequencing was blood. CDR3 in DNA: TGTGCCAGCAGCGTCGGACAGGGTAGTAATCAGCCCCAGCATTTT. It is translated as CASSVGQGSNQPQHF.